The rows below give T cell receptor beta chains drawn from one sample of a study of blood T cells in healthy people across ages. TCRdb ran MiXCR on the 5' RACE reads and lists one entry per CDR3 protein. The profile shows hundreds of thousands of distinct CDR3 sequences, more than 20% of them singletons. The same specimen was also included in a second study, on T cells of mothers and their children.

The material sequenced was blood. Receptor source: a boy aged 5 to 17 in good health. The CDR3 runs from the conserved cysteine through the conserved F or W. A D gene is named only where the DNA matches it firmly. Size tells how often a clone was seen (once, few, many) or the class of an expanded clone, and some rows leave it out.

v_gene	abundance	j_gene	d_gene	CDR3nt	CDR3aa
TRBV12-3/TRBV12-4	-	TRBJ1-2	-	TGTGCCAGCGGACTGGTTTTAGCAGGGGTTAACTATGGCTACACCTTC	CASGLVLAGVNYGYTF
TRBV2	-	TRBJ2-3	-	TGTGCCAGCAGTGACGCCACAGATACGCAGTATTTT	CASSDATDTQYF
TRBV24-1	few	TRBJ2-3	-	TGTGCCACCAGTGAGCGACAAATCACAGATACGCAGTATTTT	CATSERQITDTQYF
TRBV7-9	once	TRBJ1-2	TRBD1	TGTGCCAGCAGACATACGACAGGGGGAAATGGCTACACCTTC	CASRHTTGGNGYTF
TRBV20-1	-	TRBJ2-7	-	TGCAGTGCTATCGCCAGGACGGCATCCTACGAGCAGTACTTC	CSAIARTASYEQYF
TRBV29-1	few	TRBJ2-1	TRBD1	TGCAGCGTTGACTCCTTGACAGGGGCGTTAGAAGGTGAGCAGTTCTTC	CSVDSLTGALEGEQFF
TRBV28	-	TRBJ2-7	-	TGTGCCAGCAGTTTTCGGATAGCGTCCGAGCAGTACTTC	CASSFRIASEQYF
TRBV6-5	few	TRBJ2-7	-	TGTGCCAGCAGTTACAAACAGTCCTACGAGCAGTACTTC	CASSYKQSYEQYF
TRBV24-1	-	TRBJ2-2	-	TGTGCCACCAGTGATTTTGACGGGACACTTAACACCGGGGAGCTGTTTTTT	CATSDFDGTLNTGELFF
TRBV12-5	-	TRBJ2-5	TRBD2	TGTGCTAGTGAGGATTGCGGGACCAGCGGGGGAACCCAGTACTTC	CASEDCGTSGGTQYF
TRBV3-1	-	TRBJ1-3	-	TGTGCCAGCAGTCATCCTTACAGGGAGGAAGCGGGAAACACCATATATTTT	CASSHPYREEAGNTIYF
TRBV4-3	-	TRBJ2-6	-	TGCGCCAGCAGCCAAGTCCCATCTCGTCCTGGGGCCAACGTCCTGACTTTC	CASSQVPSRPGANVLTF
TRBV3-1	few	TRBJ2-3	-	TGTGCCAGCAGCCACCTTGGGGGGTTGGATCCAGATACGCAGTATTTT	CASSHLGGLDPDTQYF
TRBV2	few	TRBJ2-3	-	TGTGCCAGCATAGGTCCAGATACGCAGTATTTT	CASIGPDTQYF
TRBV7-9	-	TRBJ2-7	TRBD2	TGTGCCACCGTCGGGGGGGCAAACGAGCAGTACTTC	CATVGGANEQYF
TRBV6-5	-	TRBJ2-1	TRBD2	TGTGCCAGCAGTTACGGGGGGGGGACGCTGAATGAGCAGTTCTTC	CASSYGGGTLNEQFF
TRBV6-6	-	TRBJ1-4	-	TGTGCAGTTGGGATCCCAGTCGATGAAAAACTGTTTTTT	CAVGIPVDEKLFF
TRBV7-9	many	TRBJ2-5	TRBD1	TGTGCCAGCAGCTTTGGACAGGGAGAGACCCAGTACTTC	CASSFGQGETQYF